What follows describes a single T cell receptor (beta chain). Germline assignment: CDR1 MNHNS and CDR2 SASEGT. This CDR3 has 14 amino acids. The J segment lost 6 bases and the V segment lost 7 bases, leaving 11 bases of the junction unmatched. Libraries were prepared by immunoSEQ multiplex PCR; TCRdb keeps only in-frame clonotypes and omits some of them. The top ten clones hold 0.008% to 0.011% of a sample with about 610,000 clones, approximately 88% of them seen once. This record comes from a study of shared T cell receptors in the human thymus. The sample was also reused in another study, on human thymus T cells. That paper notes: Resections from corrective heart surgery supplied the thymus tissue.

This clonotype was obtained from a boy in the first two years of life with a congenital heart defect. The J gene is TRBJ2-7, the V gene TRBV6-1, with 8 bases identical to TRBD1. Input material: thymocytes. The CDR3 bases are TGTGCCAGCATCCCCGGGACAGGACTCCCCGAGCAGTACTTC. It is translated as CASIPGTGLPEQYF.